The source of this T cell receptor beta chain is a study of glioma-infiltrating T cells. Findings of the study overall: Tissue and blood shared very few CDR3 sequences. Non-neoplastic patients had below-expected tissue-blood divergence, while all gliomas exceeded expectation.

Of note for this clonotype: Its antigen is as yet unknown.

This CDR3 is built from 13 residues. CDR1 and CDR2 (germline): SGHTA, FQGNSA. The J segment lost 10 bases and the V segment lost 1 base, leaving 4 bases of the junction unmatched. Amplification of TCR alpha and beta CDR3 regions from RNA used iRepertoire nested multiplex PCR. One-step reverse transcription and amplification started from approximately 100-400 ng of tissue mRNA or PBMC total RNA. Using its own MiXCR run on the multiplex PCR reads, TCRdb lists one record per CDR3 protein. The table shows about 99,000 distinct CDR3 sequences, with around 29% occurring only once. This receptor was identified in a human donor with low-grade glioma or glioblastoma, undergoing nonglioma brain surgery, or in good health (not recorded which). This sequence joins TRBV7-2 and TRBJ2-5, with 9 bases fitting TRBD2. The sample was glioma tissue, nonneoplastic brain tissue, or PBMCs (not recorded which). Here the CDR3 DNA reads TGTGCCAGCAGCTTAGGCGGGACTAGCTTCCAGTACTTC. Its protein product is CASSLGGTSFQYF.